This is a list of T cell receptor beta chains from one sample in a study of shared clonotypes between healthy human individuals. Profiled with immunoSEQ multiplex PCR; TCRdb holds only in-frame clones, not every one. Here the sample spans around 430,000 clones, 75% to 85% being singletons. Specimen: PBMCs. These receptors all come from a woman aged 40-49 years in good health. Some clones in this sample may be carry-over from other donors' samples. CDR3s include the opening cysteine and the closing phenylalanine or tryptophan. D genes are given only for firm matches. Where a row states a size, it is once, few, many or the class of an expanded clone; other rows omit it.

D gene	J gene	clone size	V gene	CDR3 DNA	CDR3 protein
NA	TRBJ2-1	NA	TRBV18	TGTGCCAGCTCACCTTCACTTGGTCACGGGGGCAATGAGCAGTTCTTC	CASSPSLGHGGNEQFF
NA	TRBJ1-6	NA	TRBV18	TGTGCCAGCTCACCGGATCTCGGGACCCTCCACTTT	CASSPDLGTLHF
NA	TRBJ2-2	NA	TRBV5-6	TGTGCCAGCAGCTTGGTCCGGGAGAACACCGGGGAGCTGTTTTTT	CASSLVRENTGELFF
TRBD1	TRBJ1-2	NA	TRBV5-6	TGTGCCAGCAGCTTGTTGGACAGGGGAACTAACTATGGCTACACCTTC	CASSLLDRGTNYGYTF
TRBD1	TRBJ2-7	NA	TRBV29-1	TGCAGCGTTGAAGCAGGGGGCGGCTACGAGCAGTACTTC	CSVEAGGGYEQYF
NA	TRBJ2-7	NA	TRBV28	TGTGCCAGCAGTCCACCGGACTCTCTCGAGCAGTACTTC	CASSPPDSLEQYF
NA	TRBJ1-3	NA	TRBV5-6	TGTGCCAGCAGCTTGTCCGGTTGGAGCTCTGGAAACACCATATATTTT	CASSLSGWSSGNTIYF
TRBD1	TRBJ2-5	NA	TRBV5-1	TGCGCCAGCAGCTCAGCCGGGACAGGGAGAGAGACCCAGTACTTC	CASSSAGTGRETQYF
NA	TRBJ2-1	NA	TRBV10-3	TGTGCCATCAGTGCCGTTTCCTACAATGAGCAGTTCTTC	CAISAVSYNEQFF
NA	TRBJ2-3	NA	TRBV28	TGTGCCAGCAGTTTATCCTCGCTGAGCACAGATACGCAGTATTTT	CASSLSSLSTDTQYF
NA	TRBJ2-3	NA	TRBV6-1	TGTGCCAGCAGTGAAGAACGCACAGATACGCAGTATTTT	CASSEERTDTQYF
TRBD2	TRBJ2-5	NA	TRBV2	TGTGCCAGCAGTGAACTAGCGGGAGCCAGTGAGACCCAGTACTTC	CASSELAGASETQYF
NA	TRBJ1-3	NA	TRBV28	TGTGCCAGCAGGGGTTACTCTGGAAACACCATATATTTT	CASRGYSGNTIYF
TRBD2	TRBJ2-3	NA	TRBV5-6	TGTGCCAGCACCCCAGGCTTAGCGGGAGGAGGGGATACGCAGTATTTT	CASTPGLAGGGDTQYF
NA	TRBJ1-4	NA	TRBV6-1	TGTGCCAGCACGGGGAACAGAGAGCAACTGTTTTTT	CASTGNREQLFF
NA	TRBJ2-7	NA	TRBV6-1	TGTGCCAGCAGTGGGCTGAACAGGGTAGCGTACGAGCAGTACTTC	CASSGLNRVAYEQYF
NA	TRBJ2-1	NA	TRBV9	TGTGCCAGCAGCGTAGGAGGGGCAAACCTCAATGAGCAGTTCTTC	CASSVGGANLNEQFF
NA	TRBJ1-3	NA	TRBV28	TGTGCCAGCAGCTACACCCTTCGCTCTGGAAACACCATATATTTT	CASSYTLRSGNTIYF
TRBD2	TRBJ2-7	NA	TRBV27	TGTGCCAGCAGTTTGGGGACTAGCGGTATGGGCGAGCAGTACTTC	CASSLGTSGMGEQYF
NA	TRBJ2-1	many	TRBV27	TGTGCCAGCAGTCAGGGGCGGGACAATGAGCAGTTCTTC	CASSQGRDNEQFF
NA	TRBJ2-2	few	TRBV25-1	TGTGCCAGCAGTGAAAGGGCCCGGTTTGGCGCGAACACCGGGGAGCTGTTTTTT	CASSERARFGANTGELFF
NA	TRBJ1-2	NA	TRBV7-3	TGTGCCAGCAGCAACCCCGCCGGGAACTATGGCTACACCTTC	CASSNPAGNYGYTF
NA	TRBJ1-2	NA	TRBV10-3	TGTGCCATCGGAGTTGGGCAGTTCTATGGCTACACCTTC	CAIGVGQFYGYTF
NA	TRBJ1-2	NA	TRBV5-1	TGCGCCAGCAGCTCAAATCCGGGAACTAACTATGGCTACACCTTC	CASSSNPGTNYGYTF
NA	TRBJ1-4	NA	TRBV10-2	TGCGCCAGCAGTGAGTCGAGTGTTCTCAATGAAAAACTGTTTTTT	CASSESSVLNEKLFF
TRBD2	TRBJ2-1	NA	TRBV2	TGTGCCAGCAGACCACTAGCGGGAGGGGGCAATGAGCAGTTCTTC	CASRPLAGGGNEQFF
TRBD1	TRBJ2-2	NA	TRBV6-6	TGTGCCAGCAGTAACACAGGGGAGACCGGGGAGCTGTTTTTT	CASSNTGETGELFF
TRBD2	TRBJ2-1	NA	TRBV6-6	TGTGCCAGCAGTTACTCGACTAGCGCGTACAATGAGCAGTTCTTC	CASSYSTSAYNEQFF
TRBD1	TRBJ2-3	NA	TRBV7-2	TGTGCCAGCAGCTCCACAGGGGGCCAAGATACGCAGTATTTT	CASSSTGGQDTQYF
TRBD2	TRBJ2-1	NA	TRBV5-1	TGCGCCAGCAGCTTGGGGACTAGCTGGCATGAGCAGTTCTTC	CASSLGTSWHEQFF
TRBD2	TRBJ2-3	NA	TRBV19	TGTGCCAGTAGTAGTCTGGCGGGAGGGGGATATACGCAGTATTTT	CASSSLAGGGYTQYF
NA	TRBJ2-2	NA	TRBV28	TGTGCCAGCAGGGAAACAGGGAAGAACACCGGGGAGCTGTTTTTT	CASRETGKNTGELFF
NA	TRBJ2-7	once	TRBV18	TGTGCCAGCTCATTCAGGGGCCAAATCTACGAGCAGTACTTC	CASSFRGQIYEQYF
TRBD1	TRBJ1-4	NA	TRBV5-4	TGTGCCAGCAGCGATCCGGGACAGCGGAATGAAAAACTGTTTTTT	CASSDPGQRNEKLFF
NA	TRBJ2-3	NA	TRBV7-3	TGTGCCAGCAGTCCGGGGCCCACAGATACGCAGTATTTT	CASSPGPTDTQYF
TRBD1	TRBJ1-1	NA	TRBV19	TGTGCCAGTAGTATCGTAAGGGACAGCAACACTGAAGCTTTCTTT	CASSIVRDSNTEAFF
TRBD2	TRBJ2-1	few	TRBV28	TGTGCCAGCAGTTTCGGGACTAGCGGGGGAAGGCCGCAGTTCTTC	CASSFGTSGGRPQFF
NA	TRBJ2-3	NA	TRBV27	TGTGCCAGCAGTCCGCAGCCTAGCTCAGATACGCAGTATTTT	CASSPQPSSDTQYF
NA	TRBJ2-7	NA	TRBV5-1	TGCGCCAGCAGCTTCCAGGGTGGCTACGAGCAGTACTTC	CASSFQGGYEQYF
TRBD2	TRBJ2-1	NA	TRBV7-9	TGTGCCAGCAGCCCCCGGACTAGCGGGAGAATCAATGAGCAGTTCTTC	CASSPRTSGRINEQFF
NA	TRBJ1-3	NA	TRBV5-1	TGCGCCAGCAGCTGGGGGACTCAGCCTGGAAACACCATATATTTT	CASSWGTQPGNTIYF
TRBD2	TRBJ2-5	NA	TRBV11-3	TGTGCCAGCAGCCCTGGGGGACTAGCGGGTTCGAAAGAGACCCAGTACTTC	CASSPGGLAGSKETQYF
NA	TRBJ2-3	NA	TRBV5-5	TGTGCCAGCAGCAGACTAGAAGTCTCAGATACGCAGTATTTT	CASSRLEVSDTQYF
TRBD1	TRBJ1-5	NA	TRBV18	TGTGCCAGCTCACCGCTGGGGCCAGGGGGCCATCAGCCCCAGCATTTT	CASSPLGPGGHQPQHF
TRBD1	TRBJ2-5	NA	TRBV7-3	TGTGCCAGCAGCTTCAACAGGGGGGAGACCCAGTACTTC	CASSFNRGETQYF
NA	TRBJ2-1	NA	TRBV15	TGTGCCACCAGCAGAGATCGCCTCGACAATGAGCAGTTCTTC	CATSRDRLDNEQFF
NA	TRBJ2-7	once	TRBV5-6	TGTGCCAGCAGCCCTGTGGTTCCGGACAGCACCTACGAGCAGTACTTC	CASSPVVPDSTYEQYF
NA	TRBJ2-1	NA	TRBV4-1	TGCGCCAGCAGCCAAGATCCCGCTAACAATGAGCAGTTCTTC	CASSQDPANNEQFF
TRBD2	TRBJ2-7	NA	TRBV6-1	TGTGCCAGCTACGGACTAGCGGACTCCTACGAGCAGTACTTC	CASYGLADSYEQYF
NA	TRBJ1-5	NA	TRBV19	TGTGCCAGTAGTATTAGCCGGAGCAATCAGCCCCAGCATTTT	CASSISRSNQPQHF
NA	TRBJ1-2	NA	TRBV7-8	TGTGCCAGCAGCTTAGGTGCCGTCTATGGCTACACCTTC	CASSLGAVYGYTF
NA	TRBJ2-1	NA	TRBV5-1	TGCGCCAGCAGCATACAGGGCGAAGATAATGAGCAGTTCTTC	CASSIQGEDNEQFF